The sequence of this T cell receptor (beta chain) was determined in a study of T cell repertoires in cytomegalovirus infection. Study-wide context: CMV infection plus the matching HLA type was flagged by public TCR beta signatures. Study-wide results and limits: What dominated the ex vivo response were HLA-C-restricted CMV-specific TCR beta clonotypes. Summed public TCR beta family frequency identified CMV carriers bearing the relevant HLA.

Each CDR3 protein gets one entry after TCRdb re-called the reads with MiXCR. The sample consists of some 940,000 distinct CDR3 sequences, around 32% of them appearing once. CDR1 is SGHVS, CDR2 FQNEAQ, per germline. The V segment lost 5 bases and the J segment 11 bases; nucleotides outside the gene matches: 10. CDR3 size: 13 residues. The table lists this clonotype with a few counts. Its antigen is not known. Sample: cultured CD8+ T cells from PBMCs, taken from culture after CMV antigen stimulation. The chain recombines TRBV7-8 with TRBJ2-3; 7 positions agree with TRBD2. The sequence was obtained from a human donor in good health (CMV status not recorded). Some clones in this sample may be carry-over from other donors' samples. CDR3 residues: CASSPPGLQRQYF. The CDR3 coding sequence is TGTGCCAGCAGCCCACCGGGACTACAAAGGCAGTATTTT. The variable domain in full, with the rest retrieved from reference TRBV7-8 and TRBJ2-3, is GAGVSQSPRYKVAKRGQDVALRCDPISGHVSLFWYQQALGQGPEFLTYFQNEAQLDKSGLPSDRFFAERPEGSVSTLKIQRTQQEDSAVYLCASSPPGLQRQYFGPGTRLTVL.